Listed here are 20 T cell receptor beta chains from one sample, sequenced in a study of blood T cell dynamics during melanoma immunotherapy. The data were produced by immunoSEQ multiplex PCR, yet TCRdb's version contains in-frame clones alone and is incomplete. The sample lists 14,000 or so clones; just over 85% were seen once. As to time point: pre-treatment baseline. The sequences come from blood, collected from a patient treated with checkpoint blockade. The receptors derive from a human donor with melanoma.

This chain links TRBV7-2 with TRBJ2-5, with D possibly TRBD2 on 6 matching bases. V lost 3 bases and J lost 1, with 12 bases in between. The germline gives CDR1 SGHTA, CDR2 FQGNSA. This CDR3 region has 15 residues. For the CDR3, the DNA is TGTGCCAGCAGCTTGTTCGCGGGAACCCAAGAGACCCAGTACTTC. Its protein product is CASSLFAGTQETQYF.

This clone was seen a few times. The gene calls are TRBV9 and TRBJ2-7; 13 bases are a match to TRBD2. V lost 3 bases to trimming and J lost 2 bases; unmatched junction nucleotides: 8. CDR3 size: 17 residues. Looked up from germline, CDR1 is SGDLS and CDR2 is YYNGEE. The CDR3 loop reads CASSAGDGLAGAYEQYF. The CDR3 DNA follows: TGTGCCAGCAGCGCGGGGGACGGACTAGCGGGGGCCTACGAGCAGTACTTC.

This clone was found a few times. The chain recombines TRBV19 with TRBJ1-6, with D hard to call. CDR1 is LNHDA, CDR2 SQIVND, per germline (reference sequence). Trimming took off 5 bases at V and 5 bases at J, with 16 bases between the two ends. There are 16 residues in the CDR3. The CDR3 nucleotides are TGTGCCAGTAGTGTGTCGGGCCAATCGAATAATTCACCCCTCCACTTT. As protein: CASSVSGQSNNSPLHF.

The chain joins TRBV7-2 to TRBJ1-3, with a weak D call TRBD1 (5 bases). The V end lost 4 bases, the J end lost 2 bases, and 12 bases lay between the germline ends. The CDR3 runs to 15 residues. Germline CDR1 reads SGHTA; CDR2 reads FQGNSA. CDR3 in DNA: TGTGCCAGCAGCTCGCTAAGGGACCCTGGAAACACCATATATTTT. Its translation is CASSSLRDPGNTIYF. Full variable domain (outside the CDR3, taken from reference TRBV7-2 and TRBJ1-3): GAGVSQSPSNKVTEKGKDVELRCDPISGHTALYWYRQSLGQGLEFLIYFQGNSAPDKSGLPSDRFSAERTGGSVSTLTIQRTQQEDSAVYLCASSSLRDPGNTIYFGEGSWLTVV.

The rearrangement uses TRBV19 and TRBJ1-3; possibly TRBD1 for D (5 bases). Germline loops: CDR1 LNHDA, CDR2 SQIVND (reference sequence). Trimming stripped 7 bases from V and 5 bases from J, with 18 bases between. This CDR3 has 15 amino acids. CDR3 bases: TGTGCCAGTATTCACAGGAGGACGGGCCGAAACACCATATATTTT. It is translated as CASIHRRTGRNTIYF.

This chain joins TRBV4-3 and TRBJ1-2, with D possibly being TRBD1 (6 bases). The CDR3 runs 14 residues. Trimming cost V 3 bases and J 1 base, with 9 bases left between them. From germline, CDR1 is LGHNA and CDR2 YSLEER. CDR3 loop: CASSHRGVNYGYTF. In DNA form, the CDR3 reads TGCGCCAGCAGCCACAGGGGAGTTAACTATGGCTACACCTTC.

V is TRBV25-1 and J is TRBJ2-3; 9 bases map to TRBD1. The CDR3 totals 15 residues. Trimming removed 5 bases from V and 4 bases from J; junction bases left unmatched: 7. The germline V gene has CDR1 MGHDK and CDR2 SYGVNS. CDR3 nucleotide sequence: TGTGCCAGCAGTCAGCCGGGACAGGGAGCAGATACGCAGTATTTT. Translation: CASSQPGQGADTQYF.

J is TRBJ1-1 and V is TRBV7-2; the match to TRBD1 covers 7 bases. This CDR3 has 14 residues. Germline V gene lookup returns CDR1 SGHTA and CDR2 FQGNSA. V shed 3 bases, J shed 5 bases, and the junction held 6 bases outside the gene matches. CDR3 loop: CASSFKQGGTEAFF. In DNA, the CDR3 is TGTGCCAGCAGCTTTAAGCAGGGGGGGACTGAAGCTTTCTTT.

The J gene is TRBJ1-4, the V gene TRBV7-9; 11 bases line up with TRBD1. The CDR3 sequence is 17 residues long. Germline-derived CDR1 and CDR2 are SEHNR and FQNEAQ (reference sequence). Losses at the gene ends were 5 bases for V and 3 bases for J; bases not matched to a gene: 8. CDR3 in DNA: TGTGCCAGCAGCCCTGGACAGGGGGCCGGAGCTAATGAAAAACTGTTTTTT. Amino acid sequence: CASSPGQGAGANEKLFF.

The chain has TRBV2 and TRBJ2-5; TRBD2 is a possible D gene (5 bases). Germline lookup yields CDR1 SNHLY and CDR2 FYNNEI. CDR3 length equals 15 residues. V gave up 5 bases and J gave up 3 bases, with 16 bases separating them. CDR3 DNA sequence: TGTGCCAGCAGTCGTCGGGGTGGCCGGGAAGAGACCCAGTACTTC. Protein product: CASSRRGGREETQYF.

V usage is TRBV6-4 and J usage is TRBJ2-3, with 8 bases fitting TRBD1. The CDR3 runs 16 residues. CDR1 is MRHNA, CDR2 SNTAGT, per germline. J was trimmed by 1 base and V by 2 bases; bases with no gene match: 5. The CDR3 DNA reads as TGTGCCAGCAGTGACAGGGCAGGGGGCGGCACAGATACGCAGTATTTT. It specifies CASSDRAGGGTDTQYF.

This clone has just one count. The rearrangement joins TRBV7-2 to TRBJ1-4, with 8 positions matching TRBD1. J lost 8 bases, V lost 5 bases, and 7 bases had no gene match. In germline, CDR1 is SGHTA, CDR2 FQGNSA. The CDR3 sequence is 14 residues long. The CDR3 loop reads CASSRTGIGEKLFF. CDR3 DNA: TGTGCCAGCAGCCGGACAGGGATCGGGGAAAAACTGTTTTTT.

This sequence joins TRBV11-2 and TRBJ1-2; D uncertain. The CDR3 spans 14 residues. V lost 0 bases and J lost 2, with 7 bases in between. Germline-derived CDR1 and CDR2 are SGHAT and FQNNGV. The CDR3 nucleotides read TGTGCCAGCAGCTTAGAGGGCAGAAACTATGGCTACACCTTC. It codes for CASSLEGRNYGYTF. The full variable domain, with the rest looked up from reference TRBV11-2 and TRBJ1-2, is EAGVAQSPRYKIIEKRQSVAFWCNPISGHATLYWYQQILGQGPKLLIQFQNNGVVDDSQLPKDRFSAERLKGVDSTLKIQPAKLEDSAVYLCASSLEGRNYGYTFGSGTRLTVV.

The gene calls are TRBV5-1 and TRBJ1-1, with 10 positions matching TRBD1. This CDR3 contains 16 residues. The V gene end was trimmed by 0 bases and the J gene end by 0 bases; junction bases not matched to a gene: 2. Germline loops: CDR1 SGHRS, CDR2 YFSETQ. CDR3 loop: CASSLGQGALNTEAFF. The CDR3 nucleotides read TGCGCCAGCAGCTTGGGACAGGGGGCGCTGAACACTGAAGCTTTCTTT.

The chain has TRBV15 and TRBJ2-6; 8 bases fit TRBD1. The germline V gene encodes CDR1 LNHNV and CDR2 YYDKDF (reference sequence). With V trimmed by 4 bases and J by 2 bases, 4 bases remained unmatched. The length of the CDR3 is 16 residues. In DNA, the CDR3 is TGTGCCACCAGCACCTCACAGGGGGCTGGGGCCAACGTCCTGACTTTC. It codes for CATSTSQGAGANVLTF.

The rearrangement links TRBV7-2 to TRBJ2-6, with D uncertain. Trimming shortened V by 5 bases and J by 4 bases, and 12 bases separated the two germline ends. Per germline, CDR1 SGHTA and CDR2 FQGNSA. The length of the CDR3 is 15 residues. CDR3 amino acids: CASSMTGSGANVLTF. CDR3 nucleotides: TGTGCCAGCAGCATGACTGGTTCCGGGGCCAACGTCCTGACTTTC.

The CDR3 loop is CASSWKQGAEAFF. In DNA form, the CDR3 reads TGTGCCAGCAGCTGGAAACAGGGGGCGGAAGCTTTCTTT. V and J are TRBV7-2 and TRBJ1-1; TRBD1 matches at 9 bases. Germline-derived CDR1 and CDR2 are SGHTA and FQGNSA. The J segment lost 8 bases and the V segment lost 4 bases, leaving 5 bases of the junction unmatched. The CDR3 is 13 amino acids.

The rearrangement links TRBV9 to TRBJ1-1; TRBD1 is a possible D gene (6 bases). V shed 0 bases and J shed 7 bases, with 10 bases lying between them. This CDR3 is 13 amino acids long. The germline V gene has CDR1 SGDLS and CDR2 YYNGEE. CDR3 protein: CASSVAGHSEAFF. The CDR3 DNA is TGTGCCAGCAGCGTAGCGGGACACAGTGAAGCTTTCTTT.

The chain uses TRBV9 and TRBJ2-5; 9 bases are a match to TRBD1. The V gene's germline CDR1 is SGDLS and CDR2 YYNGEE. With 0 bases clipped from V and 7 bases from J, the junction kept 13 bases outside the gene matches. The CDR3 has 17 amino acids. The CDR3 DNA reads TGTGCCAGCAGCGTAGCCTCACAGGGGGCCGAGTTGATGACCCAGTACTTC. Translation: CASSVASQGAELMTQYF.

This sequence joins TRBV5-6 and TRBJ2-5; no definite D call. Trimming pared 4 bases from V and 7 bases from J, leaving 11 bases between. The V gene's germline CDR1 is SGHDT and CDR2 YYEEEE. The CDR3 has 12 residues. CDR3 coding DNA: TGTGCCAGCAGCGAGTATACGGGGACCCAGTACTTC. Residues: CASSEYTGTQYF.